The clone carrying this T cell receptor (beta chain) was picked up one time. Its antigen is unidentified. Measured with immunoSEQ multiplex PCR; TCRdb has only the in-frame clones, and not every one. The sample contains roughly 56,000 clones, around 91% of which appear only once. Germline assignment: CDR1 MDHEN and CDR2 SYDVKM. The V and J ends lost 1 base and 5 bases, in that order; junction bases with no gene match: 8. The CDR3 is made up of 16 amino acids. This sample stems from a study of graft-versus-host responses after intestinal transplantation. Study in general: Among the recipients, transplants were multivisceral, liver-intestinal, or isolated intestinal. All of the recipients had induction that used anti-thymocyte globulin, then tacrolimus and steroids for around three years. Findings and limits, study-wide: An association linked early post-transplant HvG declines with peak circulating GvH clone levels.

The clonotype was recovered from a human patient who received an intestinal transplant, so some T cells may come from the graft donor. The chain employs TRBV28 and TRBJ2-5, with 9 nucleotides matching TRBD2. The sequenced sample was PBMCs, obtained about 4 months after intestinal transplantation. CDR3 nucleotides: TGTGCCAGCAGTTTATTAAGGGCGGGGGGGCCGGAGACCCAGTACTTC. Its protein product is CASSLLRAGGPETQYF.